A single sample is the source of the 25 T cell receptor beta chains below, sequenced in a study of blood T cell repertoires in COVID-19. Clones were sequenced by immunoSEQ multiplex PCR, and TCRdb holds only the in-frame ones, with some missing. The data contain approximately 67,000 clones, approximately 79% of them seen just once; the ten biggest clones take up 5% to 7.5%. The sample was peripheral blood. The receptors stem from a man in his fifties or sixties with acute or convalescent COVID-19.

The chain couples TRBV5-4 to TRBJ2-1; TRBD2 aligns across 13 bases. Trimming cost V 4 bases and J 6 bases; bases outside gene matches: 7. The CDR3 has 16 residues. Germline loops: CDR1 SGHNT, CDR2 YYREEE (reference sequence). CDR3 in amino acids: CASSALTSGGPNEQFF. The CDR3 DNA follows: TGTGCCAGCAGCGCTTTGACTAGCGGGGGGCCCAATGAGCAGTTCTTC.

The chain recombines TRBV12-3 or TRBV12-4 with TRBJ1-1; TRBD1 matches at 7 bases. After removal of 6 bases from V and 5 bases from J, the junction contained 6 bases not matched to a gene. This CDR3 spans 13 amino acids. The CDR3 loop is CASSRTGGTEAFF. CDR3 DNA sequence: TGTGCCAGCAGCCGGACAGGCGGGACTGAAGCTTTCTTT.

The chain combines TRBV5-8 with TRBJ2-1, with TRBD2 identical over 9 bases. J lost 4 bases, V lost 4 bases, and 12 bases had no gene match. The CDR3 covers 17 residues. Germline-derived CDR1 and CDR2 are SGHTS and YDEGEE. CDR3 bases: TGTGCCAGCAGCACGCAACTGAGCGGGGGGCTATACAATGAGCAGTTCTTC. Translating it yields CASSTQLSGGLYNEQFF.

The CDR3 DNA reads as TGCGCCAGCAGTCTCTCCGGAAGAGGAACTGAAGCTTTCTTT. Protein product: CASSLSGRGTEAFF. The V and J genes are TRBV5-1 and TRBJ1-1, with D uncertain. The CDR3 consists of 14 residues. Trimming removed 5 bases from V and 5 bases from J, with 16 bases in between. Germline lookup yields CDR1 SGHRS and CDR2 YFSETQ. Drawing the rest from reference TRBV5-1 and TRBJ1-1, the complete variable domain is KAGVTQTPRYLIKTRGQQVTLSCSPISGHRSVSWYQQTPGQGLQFLFEYFSETQRNKGNFPGRFSGRQFSNSRSEMNVSTLELGDSALYLCASSLSGRGTEAFFGQGTRLTVV.

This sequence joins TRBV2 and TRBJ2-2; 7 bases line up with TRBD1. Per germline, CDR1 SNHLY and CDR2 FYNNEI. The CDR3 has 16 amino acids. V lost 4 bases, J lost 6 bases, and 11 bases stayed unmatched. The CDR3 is CASSVNRGWVAGELFF. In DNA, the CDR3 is TGTGCCAGCAGTGTTAACAGGGGATGGGTTGCCGGGGAGCTGTTTTTT.

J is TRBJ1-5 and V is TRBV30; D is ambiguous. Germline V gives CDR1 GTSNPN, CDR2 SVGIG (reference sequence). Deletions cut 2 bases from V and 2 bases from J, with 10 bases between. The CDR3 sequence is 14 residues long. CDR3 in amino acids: CAWSPVRGNQPQHF. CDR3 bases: TGTGCCTGGAGTCCTGTCCGGGGCAATCAGCCCCAGCATTTT.

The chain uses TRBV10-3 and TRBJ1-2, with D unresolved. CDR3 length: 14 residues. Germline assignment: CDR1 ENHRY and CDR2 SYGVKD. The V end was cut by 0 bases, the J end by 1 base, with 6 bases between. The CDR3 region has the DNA TGTGCCATCAGTGAGTCCGGGGATAACTATGGCTACACCTTC. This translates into CAISESGDNYGYTF.

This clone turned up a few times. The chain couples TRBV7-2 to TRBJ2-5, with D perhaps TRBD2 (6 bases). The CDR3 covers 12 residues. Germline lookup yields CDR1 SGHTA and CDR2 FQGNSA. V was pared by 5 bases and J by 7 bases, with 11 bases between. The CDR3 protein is CASSLAGGTQYF. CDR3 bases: TGTGCCAGCAGCCTGGCCGGGGGGACCCAGTACTTC. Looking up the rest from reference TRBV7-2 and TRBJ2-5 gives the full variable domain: GAGVSQSPSNKVTEKGKDVELRCDPISGHTALYWYRQSLGQGLEFLIYFQGNSAPDKSGLPSDRFSAERTGGSVSTLTIQRTQQEDSAVYLCASSLAGGTQYFGPGTRLLVL.

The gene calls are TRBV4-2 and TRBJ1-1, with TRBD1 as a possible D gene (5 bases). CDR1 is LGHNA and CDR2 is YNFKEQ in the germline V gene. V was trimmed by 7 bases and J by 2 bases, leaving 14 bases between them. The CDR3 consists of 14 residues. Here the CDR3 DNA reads TGTGCCAGCACTACCGACGGGGGAAACACTGAAGCTTTCTTT. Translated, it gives CASTTDGGNTEAFF.

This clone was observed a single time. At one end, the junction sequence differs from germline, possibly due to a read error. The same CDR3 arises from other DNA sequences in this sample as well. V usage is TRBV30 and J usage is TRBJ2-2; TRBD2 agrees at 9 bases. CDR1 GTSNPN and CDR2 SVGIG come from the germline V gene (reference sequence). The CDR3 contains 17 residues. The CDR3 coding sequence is TGTGCCTGGAGGGGAAGAAGTCTAGCGGGGAGGGTCGGGGAGTTGTTTTTT. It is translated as CAWRGRSLAGRVGELFF.

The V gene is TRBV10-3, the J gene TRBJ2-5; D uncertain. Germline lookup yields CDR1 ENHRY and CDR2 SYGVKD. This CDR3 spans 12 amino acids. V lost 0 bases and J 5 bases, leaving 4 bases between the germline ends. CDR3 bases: TGTGCCATCAGTGAGTCATCTGAGACCCAGTACTTC. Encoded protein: CAISESSETQYF.

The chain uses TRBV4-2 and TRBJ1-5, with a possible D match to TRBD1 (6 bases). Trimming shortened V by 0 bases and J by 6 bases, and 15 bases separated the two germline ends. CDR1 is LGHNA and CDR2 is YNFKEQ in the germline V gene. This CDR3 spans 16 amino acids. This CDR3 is CASSQDLQGGRQPQHF. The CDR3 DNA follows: TGTGCCAGCAGCCAAGATTTACAGGGAGGGCGTCAGCCCCAGCATTTT.

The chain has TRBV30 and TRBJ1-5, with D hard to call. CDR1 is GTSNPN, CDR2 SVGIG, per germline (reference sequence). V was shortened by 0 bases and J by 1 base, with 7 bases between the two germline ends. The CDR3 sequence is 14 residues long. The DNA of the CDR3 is TGTGCCTGGAGTGTCTCGGGAAGCAATCAGCCCCAGCATTTT. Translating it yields CAWSVSGSNQPQHF.

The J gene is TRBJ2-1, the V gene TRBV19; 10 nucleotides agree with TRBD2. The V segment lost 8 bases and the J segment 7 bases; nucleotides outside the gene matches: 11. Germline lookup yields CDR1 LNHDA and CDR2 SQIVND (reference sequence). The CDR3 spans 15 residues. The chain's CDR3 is CASGNQLAGTNEQFF. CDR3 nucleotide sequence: TGTGCCAGTGGGAACCAACTAGCGGGGACGAATGAGCAGTTCTTC.

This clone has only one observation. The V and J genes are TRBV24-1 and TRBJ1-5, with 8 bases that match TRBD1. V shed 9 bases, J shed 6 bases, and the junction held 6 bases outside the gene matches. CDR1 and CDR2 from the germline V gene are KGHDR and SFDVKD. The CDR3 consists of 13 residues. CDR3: CATSDRVSQPQHF. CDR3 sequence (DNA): TGTGCCACCTCGGACAGGGTAAGTCAGCCCCAGCATTTT.

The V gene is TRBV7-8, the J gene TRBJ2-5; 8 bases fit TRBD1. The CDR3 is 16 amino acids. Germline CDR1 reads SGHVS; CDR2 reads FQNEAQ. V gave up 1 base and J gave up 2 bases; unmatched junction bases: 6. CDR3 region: CASSLGSGTGQETQYF. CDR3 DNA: TGTGCCAGCAGCTTAGGGTCCGGGACAGGTCAAGAGACCCAGTACTTC. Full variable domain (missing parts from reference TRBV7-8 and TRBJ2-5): GAGVSQSPRYKVAKRGQDVALRCDPISGHVSLFWYQQALGQGPEFLTYFQNEAQLDKSGLPSDRFFAERPEGSVSTLKIQRTQQEDSAVYLCASSLGSGTGQETQYFGPGTRLLVL.

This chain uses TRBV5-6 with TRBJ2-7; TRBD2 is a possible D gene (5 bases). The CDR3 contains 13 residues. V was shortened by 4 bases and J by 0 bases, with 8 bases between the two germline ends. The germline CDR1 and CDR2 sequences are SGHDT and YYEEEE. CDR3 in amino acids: CASSHRDSYEQYV. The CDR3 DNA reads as TGTGCCAGCAGCCACCGGGACTCCTACGAGCAGTACGTC.

The CDR3 region is CASSQGLAGAPPGELFF. CDR3 bases: TGCGCCAGCAGCCAAGGACTAGCGGGGGCCCCACCCGGGGAGCTGTTTTTT. The V gene is TRBV4-3, the J gene TRBJ2-2; TRBD2 aligns across 12 bases. The germline V gene encodes CDR1 LGHNA and CDR2 YSLEER. The trim removed 1 base at V and 6 bases at J, leaving 6 bases unmatched. The length of the CDR3 is 17 residues.

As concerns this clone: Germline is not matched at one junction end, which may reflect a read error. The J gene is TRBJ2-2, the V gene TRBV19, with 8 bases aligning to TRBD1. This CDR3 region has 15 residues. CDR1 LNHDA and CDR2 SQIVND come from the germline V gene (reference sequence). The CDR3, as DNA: TGTGCCAGTAGTATCGACAGGGGAAACACCGGAGAGCTGTTTTTT. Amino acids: CASSIDRGNTGELFF.

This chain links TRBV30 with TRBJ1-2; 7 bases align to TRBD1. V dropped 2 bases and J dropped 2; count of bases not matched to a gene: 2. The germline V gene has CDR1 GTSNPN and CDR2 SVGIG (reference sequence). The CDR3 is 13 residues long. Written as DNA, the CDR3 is TGTGCCTGGAGTCTGACAGGGAACTATGGCTACACCTTC. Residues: CAWSLTGNYGYTF. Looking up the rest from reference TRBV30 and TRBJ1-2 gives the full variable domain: SQTIHQWPATLVQPVGSPLSLECTVEGTSNPNLYWYRQAAGRGLQLLFYSVGIGQISSEVPQNLSASRPQDRQFILSSKKLLLSDSGFYLCAWSLTGNYGYTFGSGTRLTVV.

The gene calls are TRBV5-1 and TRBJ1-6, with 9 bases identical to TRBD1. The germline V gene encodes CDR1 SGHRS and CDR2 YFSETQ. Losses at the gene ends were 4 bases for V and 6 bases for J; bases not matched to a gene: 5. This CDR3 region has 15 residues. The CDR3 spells CASSNRQGVNSPLHF. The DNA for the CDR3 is TGCGCCAGCAGCAACCGACAGGGGGTTAATTCACCCCTCCACTTT.

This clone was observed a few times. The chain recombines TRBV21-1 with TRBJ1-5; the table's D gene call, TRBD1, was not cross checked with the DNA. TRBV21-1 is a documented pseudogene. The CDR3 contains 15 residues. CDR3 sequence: CASSTPGQANQPQHF. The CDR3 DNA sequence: TGTGCCAGCAGCACTCCGGGACAGGCGAATCAGCCCCAGCATTTT.

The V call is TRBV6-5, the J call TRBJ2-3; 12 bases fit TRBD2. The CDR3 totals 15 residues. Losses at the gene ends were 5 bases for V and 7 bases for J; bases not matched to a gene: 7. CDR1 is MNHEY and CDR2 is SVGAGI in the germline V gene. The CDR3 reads CASSHRTSGVNTQYF. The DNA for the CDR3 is TGTGCCAGCAGTCACCGGACTAGCGGGGTGAATACGCAGTATTTT.

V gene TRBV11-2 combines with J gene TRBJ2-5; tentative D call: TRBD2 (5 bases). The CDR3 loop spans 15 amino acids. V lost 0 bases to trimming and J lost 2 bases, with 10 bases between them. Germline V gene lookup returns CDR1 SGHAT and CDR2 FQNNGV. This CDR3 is CASSLDGSGQETQYF. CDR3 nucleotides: TGTGCCAGCAGCTTAGATGGGTCGGGGCAAGAGACCCAGTACTTC.

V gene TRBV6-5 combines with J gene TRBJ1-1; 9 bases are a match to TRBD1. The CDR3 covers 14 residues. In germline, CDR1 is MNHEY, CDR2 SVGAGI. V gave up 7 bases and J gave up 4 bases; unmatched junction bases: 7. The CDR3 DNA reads TGTGCCAGCACCGAGACAGGGGGGGGCACTGAAGCTTTCTTT. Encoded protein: CASTETGGGTEAFF.